The 23 T cell receptor beta chains below were found in one sample sequenced in a study of blood T cell repertoires in COVID-19. Clones were sequenced by immunoSEQ multiplex PCR, and TCRdb holds only the in-frame ones, with some missing. The sample holds 80,000 to 130,000 clones, 65% to 90% seen once. The sequencing sample was made of PBMCs or T cells enriched from blood (not recorded which). Every receptor here comes from a woman in her forties or fifties who had recovered from COVID-19.

CDR3 protein: CASSMTGTGTGELFF. CDR3 DNA sequence: TGTGCCAGCAGTATGACCGGGACAGGGACCGGGGAGCTGTTTTTT. The chain couples TRBV28 to TRBJ2-2, with 9 bases aligning to TRBD1. The V and J ends lost 5 bases and 5 bases, in that order; junction bases with no gene match: 6. This CDR3 comprises 15 residues. CDR1 is MDHEN and CDR2 is SYDVKM in the germline V gene.

V is TRBV5-1 and J is TRBJ2-7; weak D call: TRBD2 (5 bases). Trimming shortened V by 0 bases and J by 0 bases, and 13 bases separated the two germline ends. This CDR3 has 16 residues. CDR1 is SGHRS, CDR2 YFSETQ, per germline. The CDR3 reads CASSLEEGSVSYEQYF. DNA for the CDR3: TGCGCCAGCAGCTTGGAAGAGGGCTCGGTCTCCTACGAGCAGTACTTC.

The table lists this clone with a few counts. This chain joins TRBV27 and TRBJ1-5; 7 positions match TRBD1. The junction had 13 bases not matched to a gene; V was cut back by 5 bases and J by 6 bases. This CDR3 contains 16 residues. The germline CDR1 and CDR2 sequences are MNHEY and SMNVEV (reference sequence). Here the CDR3 reads CASSPWTGEGFQPQHF. DNA of the CDR3: TGTGCCAGCAGTCCATGGACAGGTGAAGGGTTTCAGCCCCAGCATTTT.

The chain has TRBV5-1 and TRBJ1-2; 7 nucleotides align to TRBD1. The CDR3 has 15 amino acids. The germline V gene has CDR1 SGHRS and CDR2 YFSETQ. V lost 0 bases to trimming and J lost 3 bases; unmatched junction nucleotides: 5. The CDR3 nucleotides are TGCGCCAGCAGCTTGGGAGGGGGCGCTGACTATGGCTACACCTTC. As protein: CASSLGGGADYGYTF.

This clone occurred a few times. This sequence joins TRBV2 and TRBJ2-7, with a possible D match to TRBD1 (5 bases). Between the trimmed V and J ends, which lost 5 bases and 3 bases, there was a span of 17 bases. Germline lookup yields CDR1 SNHLY and CDR2 FYNNEI. This CDR3 has 15 residues. CDR3 DNA: TGTGCCAGCAGTAAAGGACACCCAGACCACTACGAGCAGTACTTC. It translates to CASSKGHPDHYEQYF. Drawing the rest from reference TRBV2 and TRBJ2-7, the complete variable domain is EPEVTQTPSHQVTQMGQEVILRCVPISNHLYFYWYRQILGQKVEFLVSFYNNEISEKSEIFDDQFSVERPDGSNFTLKIRSTKLEDSAMYFCASSKGHPDHYEQYFGPGTRLTVT.

This chain links TRBV7-9 with TRBJ2-7, with 10 bases that match TRBD2. CDR1 SEHNR and CDR2 FQNEAQ come from the germline V gene (reference sequence). The CDR3 covers 14 residues. The J segment lost 5 bases and the V segment lost 5 bases, leaving 6 bases of the junction unmatched. The chain's CDR3 is CASSPSGGLHEQYF. CDR3 DNA sequence: TGTGCCAGCAGCCCTAGCGGGGGTCTACACGAGCAGTACTTC.

The V call is TRBV6-5, the J call TRBJ2-7; D not certain. V was clipped by 6 bases and J by 6 bases, with 9 bases between them. The germline V gene encodes CDR1 MNHEY and CDR2 SVGAGI. This CDR3 comprises 11 residues. For the CDR3, the DNA is TGTGCCAGCAGGAGTATCATCGAGCAGTACTTC. Its translation: CASRSIIEQYF.

CDR3 amino acids: CASSVGGGSANIQYF. The CDR3 DNA reads TGTGCCAGCAGCGTAGGGGGAGGGTCTGCAAACATTCAGTACTTC. The rearrangement links TRBV9 to TRBJ2-4; TRBD2 aligns across 7 bases. There are 15 residues in the CDR3. Germline-derived CDR1 and CDR2 are SGDLS and YYNGEE. The V and J ends lost 0 bases and 6 bases, in that order; junction bases with no gene match: 6. Variable domain in full (rest from reference TRBV9 and TRBJ2-4): DSGVTQTPKHLITATGQRVTLRCSPRSGDLSVYWYQQSLDQGLQFLIQYYNGEERAKGNILERFSAQQFPDLHSELNLSSLELGDSALYFCASSVGGGSANIQYFGAGTRLSVL.

The V and J genes are TRBV30 and TRBJ2-7; 7 nucleotides match TRBD2. The CDR3 spans 13 residues. Germline lookup yields CDR1 GTSNPN and CDR2 SVGIG (reference sequence). V shed 0 bases, J shed 6 bases, and the junction held 5 bases outside the gene matches. This CDR3 is CAWSVRRESEQYF. In DNA form, the CDR3 reads TGTGCCTGGAGTGTACGGCGGGAGTCCGAGCAGTACTTC.

The chain carries TRBV28 and TRBJ1-5, with D possibly TRBD1 on 5 matching bases. The V gene's germline CDR1 is MDHEN and CDR2 SYDVKM. The CDR3 is 17 residues long. V was cut by 5 bases and J by 0 bases, with 17 bases left in between. The CDR3 DNA sequence: TGTGCCAGCAGTGGGTCGGGAGGACACCTTAGCAATCAGCCCCAGCATTTT. Protein sequence: CASSGSGGHLSNQPQHF.

V gene TRBV27 combines with J gene TRBJ2-7; possible D gene TRBD1, 6 bases. The V and J ends lost 3 bases and 3 bases respectively, with 12 bases between them. The germline CDR1 and CDR2 sequences are MNHEY and SMNVEV (reference sequence). The CDR3 has 14 amino acids. The CDR3 loop reads CASSFSRQVYEQYF. CDR3 nucleotide sequence: TGTGCCAGCAGTTTCTCGCGACAGGTCTACGAGCAGTACTTC.

The V gene is TRBV24-1, the J gene TRBJ2-2, with 9 bases lining up with TRBD1. The germline V gene encodes CDR1 KGHDR and CDR2 SFDVKD. V lost 3 bases to trimming and J lost 3 bases; unmatched junction nucleotides: 4. The CDR3 is made up of 16 amino acids. CDR3 protein: CATSDPRDRDTGELFF. Here the CDR3 DNA reads TGTGCCACCAGTGATCCCCGGGACAGGGACACCGGGGAGCTGTTTTTT.

The genes are TRBV11-2 and TRBJ2-7; 10 bases align to TRBD1. The CDR3 spans 16 residues. Germline V gene lookup returns CDR1 SGHAT and CDR2 FQNNGV. After removal of 1 base from V and 4 bases from J, the junction contained 7 bases not matched to a gene. CDR3 sequence: CASSLGDRGSGYEQYF. In nucleotides, the CDR3 is TGTGCCAGCAGCTTAGGGGACAGGGGTAGCGGTTACGAGCAGTACTTC.

The chain employs TRBV11-2 and TRBJ1-1; 7 nucleotides match TRBD1. Trimming removed 5 bases from V and 4 bases from J; junction bases left unmatched: 10. This CDR3 is 15 amino acids long. Per germline, CDR1 SGHAT and CDR2 FQNNGV. The CDR3 reads CASSLPQGSGTEAFF. The CDR3 DNA reads as TGTGCCAGCAGCCTACCACAGGGGAGCGGCACTGAAGCTTTCTTT.

The chain carries TRBV5-4 and TRBJ2-3, with 8 nucleotides matching TRBD2. Germline V gives CDR1 SGHNT, CDR2 YYREEE (reference sequence). V was clipped by 4 bases and J by 3 bases; unmatched bases: 7. The length of the CDR3 is 15 residues. CDR3 residues: CASSPGVAGTDTQYF. CDR3 nucleotide sequence: TGTGCCAGCAGCCCCGGGGTAGCGGGGACAGATACGCAGTATTTT.

The chain combines TRBV6-5 with TRBJ2-1; 10 bases map to TRBD2. Unmatched junction bases numbered 2, after V lost 0 bases and J lost 6 bases. Looked up from germline, CDR1 is MNHEY and CDR2 is SVGAGI. CDR3 length: 15 residues. CDR3 amino acids: CASSYSLAGRNEQFF. In DNA form, the CDR3 reads TGTGCCAGCAGTTACTCACTAGCGGGACGCAATGAGCAGTTCTTC.

In its sample, this clone was seen a few times. This chain joins TRBV5-4 and TRBJ1-1; 7 bases are a match to TRBD1. CDR1 SGHNT and CDR2 YYREEE come from the germline V gene (reference sequence). The CDR3 runs to 13 residues. With 4 bases clipped from V and 4 bases from J, the junction kept 4 bases outside the gene matches. In nucleotides, the CDR3 is TGTGCCAGCAGCAACAGGGGATTCACTGAAGCTTTCTTT. This translates into CASSNRGFTEAFF.

On this clone: The same CDR3 is also encoded by other DNA sequences in this sample. The chain employs TRBV7-3 and TRBJ2-1, with D possibly being TRBD2 (6 bases). This CDR3 comprises 13 residues. Trimming left V 2 bases short and J 8 bases short, with 10 bases between. CDR1 is SGHTA and CDR2 is FQGTGA in the germline V gene. CDR3 amino acids: CASSLGPGDEQFF. As DNA, the CDR3 is TGTGCCAGCAGCTTAGGGCCGGGAGATGAGCAGTTCTTC.

V and J are TRBV18 and TRBJ2-6; 7 bases agree with TRBD1. Per the germline V gene, CDR1 is KGHSH and CDR2 is LQKENI. The CDR3 length is 16 residues. Trimming took 3 bases from V and 4 from J; bases not matched to a gene: 6. DNA for the CDR3: TGTGCCAGCTCACCGGACAGGCCGTTAGGGGCCAACGTCCTGACTTTC. As protein: CASSPDRPLGANVLTF.

V is TRBV5-4 and J is TRBJ2-1, with D possibly TRBD2 on 6 matching bases. Germline V CDR1 and CDR2: SGHNT, YYREEE (reference sequence). Trimming pared 7 bases from V and 0 bases from J, leaving 14 bases between. The CDR3 has 15 amino acids. CDR3 in amino acids: CASSGTSSSYNEQFF. For the CDR3, the DNA is TGTGCCAGCTCAGGGACTTCGAGCTCCTACAATGAGCAGTTCTTC.

The CDR3 nucleotides read TGTGCCAGCAGCGCCCCGGGGGTCGATAGGGACTATGGCTACACCTTC. Translation: CASSAPGVDRDYGYTF. The genes are TRBV9 and TRBJ1-2; possibly TRBD1 for D (5 bases). Germline loops: CDR1 SGDLS, CDR2 YYNGEE. This CDR3 region has 16 residues. V gave up 3 bases and J gave up 3 bases, with 18 bases separating them.

The chain combines TRBV2 with TRBJ2-7; possibly TRBD1 for D (6 bases). The V gene lost 4 bases and the J gene lost 0 bases, with 7 bases spanning the gap. In germline, CDR1 is SNHLY, CDR2 FYNNEI. The CDR3 totals 13 residues. The CDR3: CASSGDNSYEQYF. DNA of the CDR3: TGTGCCAGCAGTGGGGACAACTCCTACGAGCAGTACTTC.

The chain is built from TRBV7-9 and TRBJ1-5, with TRBD1 matching 12 bases. This CDR3 region has 19 residues. The V gene's germline CDR1 is SEHNR and CDR2 FQNEAQ (reference sequence). After removal of 5 bases from V and 0 bases from J, the junction contained 11 bases not matched to a gene. The CDR3 is CASSPSGTGGIYSNQPQHF. The DNA for the CDR3 is TGTGCCAGCAGCCCAAGCGGGACAGGGGGCATCTATAGCAATCAGCCCCAGCATTTT.